This section outlines one T cell receptor (beta chain) sequence together with its context. This sample was included in a study of blood T cell repertoires in COVID-19. The overall study: Specimens from acute and convalescent COVID-19 originated in the United States, Italy and Spain. The cDNA or gDNA used as material had been derived from T cells, B-cell-depleted T cells, or PBMCs.

Original analysis: Amplification from reference gene primers served as the basis for estimated nucleated cell counts. Using immunoSEQ multiplex PCR, the repertoire was profiled, and TCRdb retains in-frame clones only, with some absent. V, J and clone size derive from that table, while D and trimming were established from the DNA sequence. This sample has 110,000 to 150,000 clones, with 88% found just once. This CDR3 has 14 residues. V shed 6 bases and J 5 bases; nucleotides not matched to a gene: 6. The germline V gene encodes CDR1 KGHSH and CDR2 LQKENI. The chain recombines TRBV18 with TRBJ1-4; TRBD1 matches 7 bases. Source material: peripheral blood. The sequence derives from a woman aged 60-75 years with acute or convalescent COVID-19. The CDR3: CASSTDRLNEKLFF. In DNA, the CDR3 is TGTGCCAGCTCCACGGACAGGTTAAATGAAAAACTGTTTTTT.